These 14 T cell receptor beta chains were all obtained from the same sample, sequenced in a study of Ad26.COV2.S vaccination and SARS-CoV-2 variants. TCRdb's copy holds only in-frame clones and misses some; the assay was immunoSEQ multiplex PCR. Among roughly 100,000 clones listed, around three quarters were seen once. Sequenced here: peripheral blood, sampled after recovery from COVID-19. The source of these receptors is a human donor who had recovered from COVID-19.

This clone showed up just a few times. This chain connects TRBV6-5 to TRBJ1-1, with 8 bases lining up with TRBD1. The CDR3 is 15 amino acids. J lost 3 bases, V lost 5 bases, and 8 bases had no gene match. In germline, CDR1 is MNHEY, CDR2 SVGAGI. CDR3 DNA sequence: TGTGCCAGCAGTCACCGCTCAGGGGGCGACACTGAAGCTTTCTTT. Residues: CASSHRSGGDTEAFF.

The chain recombines TRBV3-1 (or the pseudogene TRBV3-2) with TRBJ2-5; a weak D match, TRBD2 (6 bases). Germline loops: CDR1 LGHDT, CDR2 YNNKEL (reference sequence). CDR3 length equals 15 residues. V was clipped by 0 bases and J by 0 bases, with 8 bases between them. The CDR3 DNA reads as TGTGCCAGCAGCCAAGATGAGCGGGACCAAGAGACCCAGTACTTC. It translates to CASSQDERDQETQYF.

The chain employs TRBV6-5 and TRBJ1-1; the D is unclear. Germline V CDR1 and CDR2: MNHEY, SVGAGI. V was clipped by 0 bases and J by 4 bases, with 12 bases between them. This CDR3 has 15 amino acids. DNA of the CDR3: TGTGCCAGCAGTTACTCAGGGAGCGGGGTCACTGAAGCTTTCTTT. Translation gives CASSYSGSGVTEAFF.

The V gene is TRBV28, the J gene TRBJ1-6; the D is unclear. Germline V gives CDR1 MDHEN, CDR2 SYDVKM. This CDR3 is built from 15 residues. Trimming shortened V by 2 bases and J by 4 bases, and 9 bases separated the two germline ends. The CDR3 DNA reads as TGTGCCAGCAGTTTAGAACATGGATATAATTCACCCCTCCACTTT. Its protein product is CASSLEHGYNSPLHF.

This clone was detected only once. The chain joins TRBV5-1 to TRBJ2-3; D gene uncertain. Trimming took 0 bases from V and 7 from J, leaving 12 bases between them. The CDR3 length is 14 residues. From germline, CDR1 is SGHRS and CDR2 YFSETQ. The DNA of the CDR3 is TGCGCCAGCAGCTTGGCCTCCCCGGTCAATACGCAGTATTTT. It encodes CASSLASPVNTQYF.

The count of this clone is one. The rearrangement joins TRBV20-1 to TRBJ1-2; 8 positions match TRBD1. Germline V gene lookup returns CDR1 DFQATT and CDR2 SNEGSKA (reference sequence). The trim removed 3 bases at V and 0 bases at J, leaving 3 bases unmatched. The CDR3 contains 14 residues. The CDR3 coding sequence is TGCAGTGCTAGTCGGACAGGGCCTAACTATGGCTACACCTTC. Its protein is CSASRTGPNYGYTF.

This sequence joins TRBV7-3 and TRBJ2-3; 8 bases match TRBD1. Germline-derived CDR1 and CDR2 are SGHTA and FQGTGA. There are 15 residues in the CDR3. V lost 8 bases, J lost 2 bases, and 9 bases stayed unmatched. The CDR3: CASAGGAYNTDTQYF. In DNA, the CDR3 is TGTGCCAGCGCAGGGGGCGCGTACAACACAGATACGCAGTATTTT.

The rearrangement links TRBV19 to TRBJ2-2; the D is unclear. CDR1 is LNHDA and CDR2 is SQIVND in the germline V gene (reference sequence). The CDR3 consists of 14 residues. V was pared by 7 bases and J by 6 bases, with 15 bases between. The CDR3: CASTKTRGPGELFF. The CDR3 bases are TGTGCCAGTACCAAAACCAGAGGTCCCGGGGAGCTGTTTTTT.

The J gene is TRBJ2-1, the V gene TRBV30; possibly TRBD1 for D (7 bases). The CDR3 extends over 18 amino acids. V was pared by 4 bases and J by 7 bases, with 29 bases between. Germline V CDR1 and CDR2: GTSNPN, SVGIG (reference sequence). CDR3 bases: TGTGCCTGGACCCCTCGGGGGTTGTTGCAGGGGGGAGAGAATGAGCAGTTCTTC. This translates into CAWTPRGLLQGGENEQFF.

This clone was recorded once. V gene TRBV7-9 combines with J gene TRBJ1-3, with 9 nucleotides matching TRBD1. The length of the CDR3 is 14 residues. V lost 5 bases to trimming and J lost 8 bases; unmatched junction nucleotides: 7. Germline V CDR1 and CDR2: SEHNR, FQNEAQ (reference sequence). The CDR3 region has the DNA TGTGCCAGCAGCCTACGGACAGGGGTAGACACCATATATTTT. This encodes CASSLRTGVDTIYF.

In regard to this clone: Different DNA sequences within this sample yield the same CDR3. The CDR3 coding sequence is TGTGCCAGCAGCTTGGTTAATTCACCCCTCCACTTT. Amino acids: CASSLVNSPLHF. The rearrangement uses TRBV5-4 and TRBJ1-6; unclear D gene. Germline V CDR1 and CDR2: SGHNT, YYREEE (reference sequence). Trimming removed 0 bases at V and 6 bases at J, with 1 base between. This CDR3 region has 12 residues.

The chain employs TRBV6-2 or TRBV6-3 and TRBJ2-7; D is perhaps TRBD1 (6 bases). Germline values: CDR1 MNHEY, CDR2 SVGEGT. The V end lost 2 bases, the J end lost 6 bases, and 20 bases lay between the germline ends. This CDR3 has 16 amino acids. CDR3 sequence (DNA): TGTGCCAGCAGTTACCACTACGGGCAGGGGTTTGGCGAGCAGTACTTC. This encodes CASSYHYGQGFGEQYF.

This chain uses TRBV12-5 with TRBJ2-3; D remains unclear. V was shortened by 1 base and J by 8 bases, with 4 bases between the two germline ends. Germline CDR1 reads LGHNT; CDR2 reads FRNRAP. This CDR3 spans 11 amino acids. CDR3 sequence: CASGLGGTQYF. The CDR3 DNA follows: TGTGCTAGTGGTTTGGGCGGTACGCAGTATTTT. The full variable domain, with the rest looked up from reference TRBV12-5 and TRBJ2-3, is DARVTQTPRHKVTEMGQEVTMRCQPILGHNTVFWYRQTMMQGLELLAYFRNRAPLDDSGMPKDRFSAEMPDATLATLKIQPSEPRDSAVYFCASGLGGTQYFGPGTRLTVL.

This clone was seen only a few times. The V and J genes are TRBV9 and TRBJ2-3; 9 bases are a match to TRBD2. V lost 4 bases, J lost 2 bases, and 5 bases stayed unmatched. CDR1 is SGDLS and CDR2 is YYNGEE in the germline V gene. The CDR3 length is 15 residues. CDR3: CASSHQRGVTDTQYF. In nucleotides, the CDR3 is TGTGCCAGCAGCCACCAGCGGGGGGTCACAGATACGCAGTATTTT.